This T cell receptor beta chain was identified during a study of beta chain features in type 1 diabetes. Study conclusions and caveats: Among patients, naive, central memory and Treg TCRB repertoires appeared more similar than among healthy donors.

Points on this clone: Its antigen is currently unknown.

The entirety of the isolated RNA underwent reverse transcription, so expressed TCRB transcripts were sequenced. The table came from immunoSEQ multiplex PCR; TCRdb's copy has only in-frame clones and leaves some out. The sample carries 300,000 to 350,000 clones, roughly a fifth recorded once. The germline V gene encodes CDR1 LGHNA and CDR2 YSLEER. Losses at the gene ends were 2 bases for V and 10 bases for J; bases not matched to a gene: 8. The CDR3 has 14 residues. The chain joins TRBV4-3 to TRBJ1-1, with 9 bases lining up with TRBD1. The specimen sequenced was naive CD4+ T cells from blood. The clonotype comes from a woman under 30 in good health. CDR3 coding DNA: TGCGCCAGCAGCCAAAGGGGACAGGGCTTTGTAGCTTTCTTT. Protein product: CASSQRGQGFVAFF.